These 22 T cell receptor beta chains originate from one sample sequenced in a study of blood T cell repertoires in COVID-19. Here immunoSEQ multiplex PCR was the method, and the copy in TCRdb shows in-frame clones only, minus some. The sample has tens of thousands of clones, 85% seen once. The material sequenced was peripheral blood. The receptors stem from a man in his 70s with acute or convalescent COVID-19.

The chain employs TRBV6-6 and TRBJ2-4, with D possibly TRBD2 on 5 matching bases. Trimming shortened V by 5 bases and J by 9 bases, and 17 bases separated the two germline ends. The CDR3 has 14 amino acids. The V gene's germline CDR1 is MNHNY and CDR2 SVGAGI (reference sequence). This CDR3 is CASSEGFGYVIQYF. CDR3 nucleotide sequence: TGTGCCAGCAGTGAGGGTTTTGGATATGTCATTCAGTACTTC.

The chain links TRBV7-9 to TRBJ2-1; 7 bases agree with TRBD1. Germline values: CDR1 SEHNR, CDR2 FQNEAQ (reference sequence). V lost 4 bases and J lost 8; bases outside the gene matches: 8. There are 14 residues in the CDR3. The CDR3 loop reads CASSSPEQGYEQFF. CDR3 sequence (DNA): TGTGCCAGCAGCTCCCCCGAACAGGGGTATGAGCAGTTCTTC.

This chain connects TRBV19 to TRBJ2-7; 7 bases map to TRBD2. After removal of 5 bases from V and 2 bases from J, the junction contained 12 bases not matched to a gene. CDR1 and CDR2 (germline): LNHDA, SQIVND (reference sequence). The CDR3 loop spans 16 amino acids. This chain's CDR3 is CASSGGGLRRPYEQYF. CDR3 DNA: TGTGCCAGTAGTGGGGGGGGTCTTCGTCGGCCCTACGAGCAGTACTTC. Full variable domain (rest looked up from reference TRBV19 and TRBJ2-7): DGGITQSPKYLFRKEGQNVTLSCEQNLNHDAMYWYRQDPGQGLRLIYYSQIVNDFQKGDIAEGYSVSREKKESFPLTVTSAQKNPTAFYLCASSGGGLRRPYEQYFGPGTRLTVT.

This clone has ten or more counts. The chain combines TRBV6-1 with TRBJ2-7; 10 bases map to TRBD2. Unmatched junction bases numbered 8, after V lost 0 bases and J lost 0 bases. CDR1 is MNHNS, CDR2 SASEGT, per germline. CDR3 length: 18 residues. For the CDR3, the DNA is TGTGCCAGCAGTGAAGCGCTAGCGGGGGCCCTAAGCTCCTACGAGCAGTACTTC. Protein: CASSEALAGALSSYEQYF.

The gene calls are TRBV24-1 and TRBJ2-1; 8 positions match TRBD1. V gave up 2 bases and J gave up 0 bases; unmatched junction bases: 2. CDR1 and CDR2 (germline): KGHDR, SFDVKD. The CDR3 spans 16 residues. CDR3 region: CATSDSGGYSYNEQFF. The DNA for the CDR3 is TGTGCCACCAGTGATTCAGGGGGCTACTCCTACAATGAGCAGTTCTTC.

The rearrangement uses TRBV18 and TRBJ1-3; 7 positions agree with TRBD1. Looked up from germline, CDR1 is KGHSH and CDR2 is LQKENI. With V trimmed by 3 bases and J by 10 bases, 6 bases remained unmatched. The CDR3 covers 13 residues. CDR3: CASSPDRSRTIYF. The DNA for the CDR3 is TGTGCCAGCTCACCGGACAGGAGTAGGACCATATATTTT.

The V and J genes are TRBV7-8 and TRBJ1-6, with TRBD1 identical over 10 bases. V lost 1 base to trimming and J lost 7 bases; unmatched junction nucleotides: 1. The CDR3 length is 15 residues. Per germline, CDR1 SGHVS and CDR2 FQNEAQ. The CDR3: CASSLGQGANSPLHF. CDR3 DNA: TGTGCCAGCAGCTTAGGACAGGGGGCCAATTCACCCCTCCACTTT. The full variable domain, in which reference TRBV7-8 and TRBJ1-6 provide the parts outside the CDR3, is GAGVSQSPRYKVAKRGQDVALRCDPISGHVSLFWYQQALGQGPEFLTYFQNEAQLDKSGLPSDRFFAERPEGSVSTLKIQRTQQEDSAVYLCASSLGQGANSPLHFGNGTRLTVT.

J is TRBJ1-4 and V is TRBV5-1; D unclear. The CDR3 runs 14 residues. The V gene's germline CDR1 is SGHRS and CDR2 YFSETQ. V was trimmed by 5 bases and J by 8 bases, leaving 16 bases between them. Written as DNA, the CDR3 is TGCGCCAGCAGTCTCGGGGAACTCTACGAAAAACTGTTTTTT. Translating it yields CASSLGELYEKLFF.

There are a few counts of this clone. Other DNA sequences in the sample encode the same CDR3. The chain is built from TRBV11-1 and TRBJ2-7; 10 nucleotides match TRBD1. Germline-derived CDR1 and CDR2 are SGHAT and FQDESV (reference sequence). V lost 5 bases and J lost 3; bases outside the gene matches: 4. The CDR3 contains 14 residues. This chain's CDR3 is CASSPWTGGYEQYF. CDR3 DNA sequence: TGTGCCAGCAGCCCTTGGACAGGGGGCTACGAGCAGTACTTC.

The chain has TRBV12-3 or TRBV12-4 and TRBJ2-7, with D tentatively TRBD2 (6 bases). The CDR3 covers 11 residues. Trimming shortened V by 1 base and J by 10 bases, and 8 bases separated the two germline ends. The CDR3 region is CASSLGGGQYF. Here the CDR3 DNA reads TGTGCCAGCAGTTTAGGGGGAGGACAGTACTTC.

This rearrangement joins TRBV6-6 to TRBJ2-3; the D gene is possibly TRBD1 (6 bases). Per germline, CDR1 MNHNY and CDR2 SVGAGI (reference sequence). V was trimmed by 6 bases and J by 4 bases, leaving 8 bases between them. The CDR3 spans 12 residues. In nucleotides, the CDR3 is TGTGCCAGCAGGTCAGGGGCAGATACGCAGTATTTT. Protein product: CASRSGADTQYF.

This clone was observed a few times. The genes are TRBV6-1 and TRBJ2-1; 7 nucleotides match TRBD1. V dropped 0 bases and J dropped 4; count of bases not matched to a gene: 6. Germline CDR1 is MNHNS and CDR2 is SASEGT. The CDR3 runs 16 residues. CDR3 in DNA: TGTGCCAGCAGTGAAGCGACAGGGTCCCCTTACAATGAGCAGTTCTTC. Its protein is CASSEATGSPYNEQFF.

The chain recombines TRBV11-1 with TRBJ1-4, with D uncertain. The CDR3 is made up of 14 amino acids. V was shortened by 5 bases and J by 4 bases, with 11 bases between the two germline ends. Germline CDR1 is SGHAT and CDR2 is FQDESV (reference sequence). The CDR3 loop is CASSPGSYNEKLFF. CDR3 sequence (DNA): TGTGCCAGCAGCCCCGGGAGTTATAATGAAAAACTGTTTTTT.

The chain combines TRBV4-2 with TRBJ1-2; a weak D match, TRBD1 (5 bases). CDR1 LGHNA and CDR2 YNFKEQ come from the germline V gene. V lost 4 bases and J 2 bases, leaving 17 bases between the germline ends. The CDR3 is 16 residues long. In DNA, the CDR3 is TGTGCCAGCAGCCCCAAGCAAGGGGCATTAAACTATGGCTACACCTTC. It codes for CASSPKQGALNYGYTF.

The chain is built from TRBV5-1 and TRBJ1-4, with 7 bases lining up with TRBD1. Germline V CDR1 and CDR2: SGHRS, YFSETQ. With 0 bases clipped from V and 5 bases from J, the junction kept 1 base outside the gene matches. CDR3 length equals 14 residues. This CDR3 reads CASSLATGNEKLFF. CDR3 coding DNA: TGCGCCAGCAGCTTGGCGACAGGGAATGAAAAACTGTTTTTT.

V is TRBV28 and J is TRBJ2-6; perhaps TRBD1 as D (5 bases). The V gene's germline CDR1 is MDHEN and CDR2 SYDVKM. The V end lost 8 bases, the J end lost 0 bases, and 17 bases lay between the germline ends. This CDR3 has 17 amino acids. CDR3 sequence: CASQFIGVRSGANVLTF. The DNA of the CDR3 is TGTGCCAGCCAGTTTATAGGGGTACGCTCTGGGGCCAACGTCCTGACTTTC.

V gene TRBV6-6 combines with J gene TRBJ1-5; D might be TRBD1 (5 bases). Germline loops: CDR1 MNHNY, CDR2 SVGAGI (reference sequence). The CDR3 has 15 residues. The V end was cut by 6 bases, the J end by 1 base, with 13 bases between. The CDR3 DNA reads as TGTGCCAGCAGCCGGCGGGGGGAGAGCAATCAGCCCCAGCATTTT. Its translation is CASSRRGESNQPQHF.

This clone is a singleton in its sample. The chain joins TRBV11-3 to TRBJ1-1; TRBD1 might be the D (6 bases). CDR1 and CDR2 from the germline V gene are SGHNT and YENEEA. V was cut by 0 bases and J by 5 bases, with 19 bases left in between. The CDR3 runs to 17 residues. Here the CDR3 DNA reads TGTGCCAGCAGCTTAGACCCCCCTGGCAGGGGCGGTACTGAAGCTTTCTTT. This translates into CASSLDPPGRGGTEAFF.

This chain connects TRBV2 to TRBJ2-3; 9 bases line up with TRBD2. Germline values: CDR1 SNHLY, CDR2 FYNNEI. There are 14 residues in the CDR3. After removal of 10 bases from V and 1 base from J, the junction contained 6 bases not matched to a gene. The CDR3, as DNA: TGTGCCACTTCGACTAGCGGTCGCACAGATACGCAGTATTTT. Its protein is CATSTSGRTDTQYF.

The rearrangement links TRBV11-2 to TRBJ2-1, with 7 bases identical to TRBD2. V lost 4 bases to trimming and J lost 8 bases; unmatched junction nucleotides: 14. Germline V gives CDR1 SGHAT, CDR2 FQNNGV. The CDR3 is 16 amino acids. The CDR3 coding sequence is TGTGCCAGCAGCTCCCTGACCGGGACTACATTCGATGAGCAGTTCTTC. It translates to CASSSLTGTTFDEQFF.

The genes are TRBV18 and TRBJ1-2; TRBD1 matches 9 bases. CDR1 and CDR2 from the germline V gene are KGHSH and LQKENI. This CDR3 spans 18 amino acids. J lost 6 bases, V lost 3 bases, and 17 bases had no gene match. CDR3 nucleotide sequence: TGTGCCAGCTCACCTCTCCGCGATTTCGGGACAGGGCTTCATGGCTACACCTTC. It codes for CASSPLRDFGTGLHGYTF.

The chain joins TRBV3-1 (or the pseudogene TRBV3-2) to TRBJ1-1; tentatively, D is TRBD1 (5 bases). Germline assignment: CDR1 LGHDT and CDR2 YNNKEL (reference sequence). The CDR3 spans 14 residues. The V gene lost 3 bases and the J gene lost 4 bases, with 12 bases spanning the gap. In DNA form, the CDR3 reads TGTGCCAGCAGCCAGGGGGGGTGGAGCACTGAAGCTTTCTTT. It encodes CASSQGGWSTEAFF.